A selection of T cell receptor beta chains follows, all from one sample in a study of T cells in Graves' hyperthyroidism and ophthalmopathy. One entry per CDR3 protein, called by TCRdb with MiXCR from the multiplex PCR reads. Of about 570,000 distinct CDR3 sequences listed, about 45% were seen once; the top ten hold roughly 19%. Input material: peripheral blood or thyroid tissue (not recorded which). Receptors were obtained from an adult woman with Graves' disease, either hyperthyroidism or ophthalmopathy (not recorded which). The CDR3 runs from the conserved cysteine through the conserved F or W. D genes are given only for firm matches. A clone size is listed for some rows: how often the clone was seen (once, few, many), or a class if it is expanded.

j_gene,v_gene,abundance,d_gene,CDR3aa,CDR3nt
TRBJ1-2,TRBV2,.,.,CASSERAGHGYTF,TGTGCCAGCAGTGAAAGGGCAGGTCACGGCTACACCTTC
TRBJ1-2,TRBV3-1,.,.,CASSQIIWNGYTF,TGTGCCAGCAGCCAAATAATTTGGAATGGCTACACCTTC
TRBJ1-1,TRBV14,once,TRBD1,CASSTYRGGPEAFF,TGTGCCAGCAGCACTTACAGGGGAGGGCCTGAAGCTTTCTTT
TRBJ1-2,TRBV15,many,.,CATSRDRDYGYTF,TGTGCCACCAGCAGAGACCGGGACTATGGCTACACCTTC
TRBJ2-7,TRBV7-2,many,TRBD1,CASSFMRDRVREQYF,TGTGCCAGCAGCTTTATGCGGGACAGGGTTCGCGAGCAGTACTTC
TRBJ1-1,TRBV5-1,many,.,CASSLQGMAFF,TGCGCCAGCAGCTTACAGGGTATGGCTTTCTTT
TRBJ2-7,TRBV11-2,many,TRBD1,CASSLQGDRAYEQYF,TGTGCCAGCAGCTTACAGGGGGATAGGGCCTACGAGCAGTACTTC
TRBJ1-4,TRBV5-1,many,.,CASKPGVYATNEKLFF,TGCGCCAGCAAACCTGGGGTTTACGCAACTAATGAAAAACTGTTTTTT
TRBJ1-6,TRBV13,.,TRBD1,CASSPRPGTGNSPLHF,TGTGCCAGCAGCCCCAGGCCCGGGACAGGGAATTCACCCCTCCACTTT
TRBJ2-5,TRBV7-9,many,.,CASTPRARETQYF,TGTGCCAGCACCCCCAGAGCGCGAGAGACCCAGTACTTC
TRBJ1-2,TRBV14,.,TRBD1,CASSHNTGVGYTF,TGTGCCAGCAGCCATAATACAGGGGTTGGCTACACCTTC
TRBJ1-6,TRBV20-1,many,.,CSAIELLDSPLHF,TGCAGTGCCATAGAGCTTCTGGATTCACCCCTCCACTTT
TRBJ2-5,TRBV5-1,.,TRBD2,CASSPNGLAGVGETQYF,TGCGCCAGCAGCCCGAACGGACTAGCGGGGGTCGGGGAGACCCAGTACTTC
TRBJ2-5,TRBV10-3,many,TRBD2,CAISESPAGKETQYF,TGTGCCATCAGTGAGTCTCCAGCGGGAAAAGAGACCCAGTACTTC
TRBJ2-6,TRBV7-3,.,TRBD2,CASSLMPSGRANVLTF,TGTGCCAGCAGCTTAATGCCCAGCGGGAGGGCCAACGTCCTGACTTTC
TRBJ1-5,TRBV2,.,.,CASIGDRNNQPQHF,TGTGCCAGCATTGGCGACAGAAACAATCAGCCCCAGCATTTT
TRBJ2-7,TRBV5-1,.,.,CASSLQEAGDHYEQYF,TGCGCCAGCAGCTTACAGGAGGCAGGGGACCACTACGAGCAGTACTTC
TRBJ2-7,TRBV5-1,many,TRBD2,CASSPQPAAGDNEQYF,TGCGCCAGCAGCCCCCAGCCGGCAGCGGGAGATAACGAGCAGTACTTC
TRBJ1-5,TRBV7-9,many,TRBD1,CASSIYRDSRNQPQHF,TGTGCCAGCAGCATTTACCGGGACAGTCGCAATCAGCCCCAGCATTTT
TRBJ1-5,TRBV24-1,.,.,CASQGRYSNQPQHF,TGTGCCAGCCAAGGGAGGTATAGCAATCAGCCCCAGCATTTT
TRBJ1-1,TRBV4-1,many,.,CASSQDPTGNTEAFF,TGCGCCAGCAGCCAAGATCCGACAGGGAACACTGAAGCTTTCTTT
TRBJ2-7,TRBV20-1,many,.,CSASGGAATGEQYF,TGCAGTGCTAGTGGGGGGGCAGCGACGGGGGAGCAGTACTTC
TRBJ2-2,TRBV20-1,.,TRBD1,CSAIDYDRDAGELFF,TGCAGTGCTATCGATTACGACAGGGATGCAGGGGAGCTGTTTTTT
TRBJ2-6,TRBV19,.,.,CASRDRGSGANVLTF,TGTGCCAGCAGAGATAGGGGTTCTGGGGCCAACGTCCTGACTTTC
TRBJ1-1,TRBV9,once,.,CASSVRGGGYNEQFF,TGTGCCAGCAGCGTAAGGGGGGGAGGATACAATGAGCAGTTCTTT
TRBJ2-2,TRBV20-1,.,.,CSARPSLETTGELFF,TGCAGTGCTAGACCTAGCTTAGAAACCACCGGGGAGCTGTTTTTT
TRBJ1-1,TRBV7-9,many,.,CASSLEAAIEAFF,TGTGCCAGCAGCTTAGAGGCAGCTATCGAAGCTTTCTTT
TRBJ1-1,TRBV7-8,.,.,CASSKDRGSAHTEAFF,TGTGCCAGCAGCAAAGATCGGGGTAGCGCACATACTGAAGCTTTCTTT
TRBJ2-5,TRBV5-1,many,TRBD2,CASSSRIIAGVETQYF,TGCGCCAGCAGCTCACGAATTATAGCGGGAGTAGAGACCCAGTACTTC
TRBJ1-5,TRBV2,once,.,CASNPDSRNQPQHF,TGTGCCAGCAACCCGGACAGTCGCAATCAGCCCCAGCATTTT
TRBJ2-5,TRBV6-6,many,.,CASSYGTGETQYF,TGTGCCAGCAGTTACGGAACCGGAGAGACCCAGTACTTC
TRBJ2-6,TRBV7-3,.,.,CASSPNRDNVLTF,TGTGCCAGCAGCCCGAACAGGGATAACGTCCTGACTTTC
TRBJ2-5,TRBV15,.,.,CATSSQEGRGETQYF,TGTGCCACCAGCAGCCAAGAGGGAAGGGGGGAGACCCAGTACTTC
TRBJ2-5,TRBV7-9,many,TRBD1,CASSSYRGLETQYF,TGTGCCAGCAGCTCCTACAGGGGATTGGAGACCCAGTACTTC
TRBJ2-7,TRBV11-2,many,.,CASSLGPGDLYEQYF,TGTGCCAGCAGCTTAGGTCCAGGGGACCTCTACGAGCAGTACTTC
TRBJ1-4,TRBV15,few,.,CATSRDQGPSNEKLFF,TGTGCCACCAGCAGAGATCAAGGTCCGAGTAATGAAAAACTGTTTTTT
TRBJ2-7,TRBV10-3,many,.,CAISLGSQDEQYF,TGTGCCATCAGTCTCGGGAGCCAGGACGAGCAGTACTTC
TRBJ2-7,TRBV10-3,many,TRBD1,CAISPGGPYEQYF,TGTGCCATCAGTCCAGGGGGCCCCTACGAGCAGTACTTC
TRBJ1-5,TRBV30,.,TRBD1,CAWGTQGAPSTQHF,TGTGCCTGGGGGACACAGGGGGCGCCTTCGACCCAGCATTTT
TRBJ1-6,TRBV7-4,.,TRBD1,CASSVGGDRGNSPLHF,TGTGCCAGCAGCGTAGGCGGGGACAGGGGCAATTCACCCCTCCACTTT
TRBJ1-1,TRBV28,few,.,CASSIGVLNTEAFF,TGTGCCAGCAGTATAGGGGTCCTAAACACTGAAGCTTTCTTT
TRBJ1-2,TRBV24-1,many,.,CATSDRRGRSGYTF,TGTGCCACCAGTGACCGCCGGGGGAGGTCTGGCTACACCTTC
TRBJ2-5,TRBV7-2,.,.,CASSPSVRRETQYF,TGTGCCAGCTCCCCTTCCGTTCGAAGAGAGACCCAGTACTTC
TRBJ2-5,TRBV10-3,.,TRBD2,CAISGTSGKETQYF,TGTGCCATCAGTGGGACTAGCGGTAAAGAGACCCAGTACTTC
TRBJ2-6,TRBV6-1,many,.,CASSRDASSGANVLTF,TGTGCCAGCAGCCGGGACGCCAGCTCTGGGGCCAACGTCCTGACTTTC
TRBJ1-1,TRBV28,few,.,CASSSVWQTNTEAFF,TGTGCCAGCAGTTCCGTTTGGCAAACAAACACTGAAGCTTTCTTT
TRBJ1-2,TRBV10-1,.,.,CASSSGSQVHDYGYTF,TGCGCCAGCAGTAGCGGGTCACAGGTCCATGACTATGGCTACACCTTC
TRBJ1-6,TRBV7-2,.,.,CASSLWAAGHNSPLHF,TGTGCCAGCAGCTTATGGGCGGCAGGCCATAATTCACCCCTCCACTTT
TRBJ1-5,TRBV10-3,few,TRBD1,CASQTGKDQPQHF,TGTGCCTCTCAGACAGGGAAGGATCAGCCCCAGCATTTT
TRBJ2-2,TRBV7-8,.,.,CASSIPWRRNTGELFF,TGTGCCAGCAGCATACCTTGGAGGCGAAACACCGGGGAGCTGTTTTTT
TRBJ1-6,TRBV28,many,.,CASNDRLGNSPLHF,TGTGCCAGCAACGACAGGCTCGGTAATTCACCCCTCCACTTT
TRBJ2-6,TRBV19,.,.,CASSTTGYSGANVLTF,TGTGCCAGTAGTACCACAGGGTACTCTGGGGCCAACGTCCTGACTTTC
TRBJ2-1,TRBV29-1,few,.,CSVEVRNEQFF,TGCAGCGTTGAGGTGCGGAATGAGCAGTTCTTC
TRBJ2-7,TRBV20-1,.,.,CSTKGILAYEQYF,TGCAGTACCAAAGGTATTTTGGCCTACGAGCAGTACTTC
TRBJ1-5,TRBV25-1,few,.,CASSEPGWQGPQPQHF,TGTGCCAGCAGTGAGCCCGGCTGGCAGGGTCCCCAGCCCCAGCATTTT